This T cell receptor beta chain comes out of a study of vaccination and CD4 T cells after COVID-19. Overall study: Nasal swab PCR had detected SARS-CoV-2 in convalescent patients, 10 or so mild and one severe. As a positive control, some control cultures were given a CEFX pool, while others were given an HIV-1 Nef pool or no peptide. General study results and limits: Median about 86% of reactive clones detected in convalescent patients emerged only post-vaccination.

An Oncomine TCR Beta short-read assay was used to sequence the DNA from cultured CD4+ T cells. Investigators isolated genomic DNA from cultured CD4+ T cells. TCRdb passed the PCR reads through MiXCR, listing each CDR3 protein once. The data show some 18,000 distinct CDR3 sequences, around two fifths seen once. Noted treatment: roughly 10-day PBMC culture with coronavirus spike peptide pools or control peptides (ViraFEST assay). Notes on this clonotype: Its antigen is undetermined.

Germline CDR1 SGHRS, CDR2 YFSETQ. V lost 4 bases to trimming and J lost 4 bases; unmatched junction nucleotides: 15. This CDR3 comprises 17 residues. The genes are TRBV5-1 and TRBJ2-7; 9 nucleotides align to TRBD2. The specimen was CD4+ T cells from blood, cultured in vitro, collected after SARS-CoV-2 vaccination. The clonotype comes from a human donor who had recovered from COVID-19. The DNA of the CDR3 is TGCGCCAGCAGCCGCGCCCCGGGCAGCGGGGGGCCTTACGAGCAGTACTTC. Translation: CASSRAPGSGGPYEQYF.